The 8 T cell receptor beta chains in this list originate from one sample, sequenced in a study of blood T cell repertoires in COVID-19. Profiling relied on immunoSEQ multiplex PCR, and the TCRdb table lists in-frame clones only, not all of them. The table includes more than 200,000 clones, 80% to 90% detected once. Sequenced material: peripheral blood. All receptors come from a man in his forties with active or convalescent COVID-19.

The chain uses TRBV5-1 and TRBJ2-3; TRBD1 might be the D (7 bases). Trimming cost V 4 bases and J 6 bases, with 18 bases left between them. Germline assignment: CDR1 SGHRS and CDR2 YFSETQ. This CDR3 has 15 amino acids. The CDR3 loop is CASSPAGTVVDTQYF. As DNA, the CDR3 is TGCGCCAGCAGCCCGGCGGGGACAGTTGTGGATACGCAGTATTTT.

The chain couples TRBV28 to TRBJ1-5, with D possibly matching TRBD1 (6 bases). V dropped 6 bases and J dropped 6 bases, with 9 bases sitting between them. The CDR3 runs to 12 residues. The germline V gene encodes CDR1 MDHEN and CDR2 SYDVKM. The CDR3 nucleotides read TGTGCCAGCAGGGGAGGGGGTCAGCCCCAGCATTTT. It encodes CASRGGGQPQHF.

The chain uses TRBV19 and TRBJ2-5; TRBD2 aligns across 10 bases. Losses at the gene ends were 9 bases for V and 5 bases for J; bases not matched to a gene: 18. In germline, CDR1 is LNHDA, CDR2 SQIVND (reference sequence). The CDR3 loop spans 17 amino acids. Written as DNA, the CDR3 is TGTGCCAGCTCCAGACTAGCGGGCGAAATAGGGACGGAGACCCAGTACTTC. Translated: CASSRLAGEIGTETQYF.

CDR3 nucleotides: TGTGCCAGCCAATTGGATCAGGGCAGGGTGGACACTGAAGCTTTCTTT. Translated: CASQLDQGRVDTEAFF. The rearrangement uses TRBV2 and TRBJ1-1, with TRBD1 as a possible D gene (5 bases). Trimming took off 8 bases at V and 3 bases at J, with 22 bases between the two ends. This CDR3 is 16 amino acids long. CDR1 and CDR2 from the germline V gene are SNHLY and FYNNEI.

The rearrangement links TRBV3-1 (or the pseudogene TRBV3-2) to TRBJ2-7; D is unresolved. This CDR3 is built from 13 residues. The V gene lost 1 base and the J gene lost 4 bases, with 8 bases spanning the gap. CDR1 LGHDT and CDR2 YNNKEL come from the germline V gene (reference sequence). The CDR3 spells CASSQGTGYEQYF. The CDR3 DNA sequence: TGTGCCAGCAGCCAAGGTACGGGTTACGAGCAGTACTTC.

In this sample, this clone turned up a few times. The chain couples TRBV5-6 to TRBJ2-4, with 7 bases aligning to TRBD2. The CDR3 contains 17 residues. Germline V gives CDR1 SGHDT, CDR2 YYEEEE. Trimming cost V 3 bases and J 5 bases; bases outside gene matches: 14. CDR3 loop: CASSSSPAAGPQNIQYF. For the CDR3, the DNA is TGTGCCAGCAGCTCAAGCCCGGCAGCGGGACCACAAAACATTCAGTACTTC.

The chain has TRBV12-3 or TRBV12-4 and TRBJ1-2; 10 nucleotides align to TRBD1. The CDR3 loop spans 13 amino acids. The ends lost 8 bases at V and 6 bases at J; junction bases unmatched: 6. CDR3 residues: CASASGQGNGYTF. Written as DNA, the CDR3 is TGTGCCAGCGCCTCGGGACAGGGGAATGGCTACACCTTC.

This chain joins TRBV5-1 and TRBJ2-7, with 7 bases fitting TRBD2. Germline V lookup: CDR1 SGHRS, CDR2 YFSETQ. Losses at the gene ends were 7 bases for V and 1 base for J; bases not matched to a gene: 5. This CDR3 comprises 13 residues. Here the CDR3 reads CASSGGRSYEQYF. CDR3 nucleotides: TGCGCCAGCTCGGGGGGACGTTCCTACGAGCAGTACTTC.